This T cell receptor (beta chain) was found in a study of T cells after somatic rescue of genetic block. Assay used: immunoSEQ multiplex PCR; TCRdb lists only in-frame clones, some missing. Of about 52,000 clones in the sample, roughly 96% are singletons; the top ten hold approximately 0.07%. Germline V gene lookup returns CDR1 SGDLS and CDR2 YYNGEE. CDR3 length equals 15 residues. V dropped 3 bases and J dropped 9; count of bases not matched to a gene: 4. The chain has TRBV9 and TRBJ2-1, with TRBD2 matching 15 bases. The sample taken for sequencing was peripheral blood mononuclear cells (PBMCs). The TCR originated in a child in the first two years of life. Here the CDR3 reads CASSAEGLAGGEQFF. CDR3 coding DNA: TGTGCCAGCAGCGCGGAGGGACTAGCGGGAGGTGAGCAGTTCTTC.